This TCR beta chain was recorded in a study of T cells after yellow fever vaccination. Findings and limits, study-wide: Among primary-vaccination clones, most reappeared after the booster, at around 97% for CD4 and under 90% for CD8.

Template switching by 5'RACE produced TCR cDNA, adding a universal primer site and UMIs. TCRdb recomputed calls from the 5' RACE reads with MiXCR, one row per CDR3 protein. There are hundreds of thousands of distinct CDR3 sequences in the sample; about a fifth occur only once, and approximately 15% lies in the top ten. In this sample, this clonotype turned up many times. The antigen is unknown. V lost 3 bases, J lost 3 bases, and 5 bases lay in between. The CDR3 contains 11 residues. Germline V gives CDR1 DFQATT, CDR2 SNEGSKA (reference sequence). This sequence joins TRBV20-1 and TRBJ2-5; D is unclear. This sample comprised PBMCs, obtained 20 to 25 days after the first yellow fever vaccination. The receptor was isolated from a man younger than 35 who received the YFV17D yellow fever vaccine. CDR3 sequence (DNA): TGCAGTGCTAGGGATAAAGAGACCCAGTACTTC. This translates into CSARDKETQYF.